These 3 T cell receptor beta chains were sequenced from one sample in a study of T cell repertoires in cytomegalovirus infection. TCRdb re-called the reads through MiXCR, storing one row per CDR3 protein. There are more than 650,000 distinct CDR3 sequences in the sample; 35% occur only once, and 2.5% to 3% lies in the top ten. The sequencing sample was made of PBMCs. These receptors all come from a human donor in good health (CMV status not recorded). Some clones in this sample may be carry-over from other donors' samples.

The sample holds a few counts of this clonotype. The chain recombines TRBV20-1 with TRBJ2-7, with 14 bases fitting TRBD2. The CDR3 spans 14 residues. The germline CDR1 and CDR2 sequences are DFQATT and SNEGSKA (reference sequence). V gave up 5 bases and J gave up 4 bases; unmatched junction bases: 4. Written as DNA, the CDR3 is TGCAGTGCTGAGACTAGCGGGGGGGCATACGAGCAGTACTTC. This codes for CSAETSGGAYEQYF.

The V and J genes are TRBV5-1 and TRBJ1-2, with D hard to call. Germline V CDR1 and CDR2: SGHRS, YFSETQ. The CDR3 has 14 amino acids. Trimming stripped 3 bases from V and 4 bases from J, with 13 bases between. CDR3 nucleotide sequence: TGCGCCAGCAGCTACGGGCAGAGAGCCTATGGCTACACCTTC. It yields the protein CASSYGQRAYGYTF.

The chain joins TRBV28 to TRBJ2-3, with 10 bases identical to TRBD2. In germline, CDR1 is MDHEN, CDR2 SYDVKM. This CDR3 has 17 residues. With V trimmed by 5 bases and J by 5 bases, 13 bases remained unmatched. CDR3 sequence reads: CASSPSGLAVMIDTQYF. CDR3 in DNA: TGTGCCAGCAGTCCCTCCGGACTAGCGGTGATGATAGATACGCAGTATTTT.